One and the same sample provided the 27 T cell receptor beta chains below, sequenced in a study of blood T cell repertoires in COVID-19. The repertoire was sequenced with immunoSEQ multiplex PCR; TCRdb's copy has only in-frame clones and lacks some. The sample holds approximately 100,000 clones, about 87% seen once. What was sequenced was peripheral blood. The receptors were sampled from a woman in her twenties or thirties with acute or convalescent COVID-19.

V gene TRBV5-1 combines with J gene TRBJ1-3; D gene unclear. The length of the CDR3 is 15 residues. V was cut by 0 bases and J by 4 bases, with 11 bases left in between. Germline CDR1 is SGHRS and CDR2 is YFSETQ. The CDR3 here is CASSLAGYLGNTIYF. CDR3 in DNA: TGCGCCAGCAGCTTGGCGGGGTATCTGGGAAACACCATATATTTT.

The chain uses TRBV2 and TRBJ1-3; 7 bases match TRBD1. Germline V gives CDR1 SNHLY, CDR2 FYNNEI. Trimming at V came to 6 bases and at J to 8 bases, leaving 19 bases not matched to a gene. This CDR3 has 17 residues. CDR3 nucleotides: TGTGCCAGCAGGCTCCTCAGACAGGGCACTTTGGAAGACACCATATATTTT. Its protein is CASRLLRQGTLEDTIYF.

The chain employs TRBV7-9 and TRBJ2-7; a weak D match, TRBD2 (5 bases). Germline lookup yields CDR1 SEHNR and CDR2 FQNEAQ (reference sequence). This CDR3 has 12 residues. V was cut by 6 bases and J by 3 bases, with 9 bases left in between. The CDR3 loop reads CASRREGYEQYF. The CDR3 nucleotides read TGTGCCAGCAGAAGAGAGGGCTACGAGCAGTACTTC.

This chain links TRBV4-1 with TRBJ1-5; tentatively, D is TRBD1 (6 bases). Germline V gene data show CDR1 as MGHRA and CDR2 as YSYEKL. The CDR3 spans 15 residues. V was clipped by 4 bases and J by 7 bases, with 17 bases between them. The CDR3: CASSRQDSSDQPQHF. CDR3 in DNA: TGCGCCAGCAGCCGACAGGACAGCTCGGACCAGCCCCAGCATTTT.

The CDR3 here is CASSQWYGQGGTEAFF. CDR3 bases: TGTGCCAGCAGCCAATGGTATGGGCAGGGAGGCACTGAAGCTTTCTTT. V is TRBV3-1 (or the pseudogene TRBV3-2) and J is TRBJ1-1; tentative D call: TRBD1 (5 bases). Trimming left V 2 bases short and J 4 bases short, with 17 bases between. The CDR3 length is 16 residues. Germline V gene data show CDR1 as LGHDT and CDR2 as YNNKEL (reference sequence).

The V gene is TRBV18, the J gene TRBJ2-7, with 14 bases identical to TRBD2. Germline V gene lookup returns CDR1 KGHSH and CDR2 LQKENI. The CDR3 is 16 amino acids. Trimming removed 3 bases from V and 6 bases from J; junction bases left unmatched: 7. This chain's CDR3 is CASSPSVGLAGGEQYF. DNA for the CDR3: TGTGCCAGCTCACCCAGTGTCGGACTAGCGGGGGGCGAGCAGTACTTC. Full variable domain (rest looked up from reference TRBV18 and TRBJ2-7): NAGVMQNPRHLVRRRGQEARLRCSPMKGHSHVYWYRQLPEEGLKFMVYLQKENIIDESGMPKERFSAEFPKEGPSILRIQQVVRGDSAAYFCASSPSVGLAGGEQYFGPGTRLTVT.

The chain uses TRBV18 and TRBJ1-1; D gene uncertain. The ends were cut back, 10 bases at V and 4 bases at J, with 19 bases in the middle. Per the germline V gene, CDR1 is KGHSH and CDR2 is LQKENI. The length of the CDR3 is 14 residues. CDR3 in DNA: TGTGCCACCAAGGGTGGAGGCTCCGGCACTGAAGCTTTCTTT. It is translated as CATKGGGSGTEAFF.

The chain recombines TRBV7-3 with TRBJ2-2, with TRBD2 matching over 14 bases. The CDR3 covers 20 residues. J lost 3 bases, V lost 1 base, and 10 bases had no gene match. Germline CDR1 is SGHTA and CDR2 is FQGTGA. CDR3 in amino acids: CASSLKALTSGGADTGELFF. For the CDR3, the DNA is TGTGCCAGCAGCTTAAAGGCCCTGACTAGCGGGGGGGCCGACACCGGGGAGCTGTTTTTT.

V is TRBV14 and J is TRBJ1-1; D is uncertain. This CDR3 contains 14 residues. Trimming stripped 4 bases from V and 1 base from J, with 10 bases between. Germline CDR1 SGHDN, CDR2 FVKESK. The CDR3 protein is CASSPVLQNTEAFF. The CDR3 DNA is TGTGCCAGCAGCCCCGTTTTACAGAACACTGAAGCTTTCTTT.

The chain recombines TRBV24-1 with TRBJ2-4; D perhaps matches TRBD2 (5 bases). The germline V gene encodes CDR1 KGHDR and CDR2 SFDVKD. This CDR3 spans 12 amino acids. Trimming removed 5 bases from V and 6 bases from J, with 7 bases in between. The CDR3 nucleotides read TGTGCCACCAGTGCAGGAGGAAACATTCAGTACTTC. This sequence encodes CATSAGGNIQYF.

The chain carries TRBV9 and TRBJ1-2; D remains ambiguous. Germline V gives CDR1 SGDLS, CDR2 YYNGEE. The CDR3 has 12 residues. Trimming stripped 4 bases from V and 1 base from J, with 5 bases between. DNA for the CDR3: TGTGCCAGCAGCCGGGATAACTATGGCTACACCTTC. Translating it yields CASSRDNYGYTF.

The rearrangement joins TRBV27 to TRBJ2-1; 7 bases align to TRBD2. The germline V gene encodes CDR1 MNHEY and CDR2 SMNVEV (reference sequence). With V trimmed by 8 bases and J by 4 bases, 8 bases remained unmatched. There are 14 residues in the CDR3. In DNA form, the CDR3 reads TGTGCCAGCTCCAAACGGGGGGTATACAATGAGCAGTTCTTC. Its protein product is CASSKRGVYNEQFF.

The chain recombines TRBV5-1 with TRBJ2-7, with TRBD1 identical over 7 bases. The germline V gene encodes CDR1 SGHRS and CDR2 YFSETQ. V was pared by 5 bases and J by 3 bases, with 11 bases of the junction left unmatched. The CDR3 spans 15 residues. Written as DNA, the CDR3 is TGCGCCAGCAGTTTTCAACAGGGGCCTCGCTACGAGCAGTACTTC. Translation: CASSFQQGPRYEQYF.

This chain links TRBV6-1 with TRBJ2-7; TRBD2 might be the D (5 bases). V lost 3 bases to trimming and J lost 0 bases, with 12 bases between them. Germline V gives CDR1 MNHNS, CDR2 SASEGT. The CDR3 contains 15 residues. In DNA, the CDR3 is TGTGCCAGCAGTGACGAGGGAAGGGACTCCTACGAGCAGTACTTC. Amino acids: CASSDEGRDSYEQYF.

V and J are TRBV29-1 and TRBJ2-5, with 7 bases that match TRBD1. The CDR3 totals 15 residues. Germline V lookup: CDR1 SQVTM, CDR2 ANQGSEA. With 3 bases clipped from V and 3 bases from J, the junction kept 10 bases outside the gene matches. Written as DNA, the CDR3 is TGCAGCGTTGATGGTCCAGGACAGGACGAAGAGACCCAGTACTTC. This codes for CSVDGPGQDEETQYF. The full variable domain, completed using reference TRBV29-1 and TRBJ2-5, is SAVISQKPSRDICQRGTSLTIQCQVDSQVTMMFWYRQQPGQSLTLIATANQGSEATYESGFVIDKFPISRPNLTFSTLTVSNMSPEDSSIYLCSVDGPGQDEETQYFGPGTRLLVL.

This clone was counted between two and nine times. The rearrangement links TRBV28 to TRBJ1-2, with no clear D. This CDR3 has 11 amino acids. Trimming removed 10 bases from V and 5 bases from J, with 11 bases in between. Germline V gene data show CDR1 as MDHEN and CDR2 as SYDVKM. CDR3 DNA sequence: TGTGCCATCAGGACGGGGTATGGCTACACCTTC. This translates into CAIRTGYGYTF.

V and J are TRBV9 and TRBJ2-4; 7 nucleotides agree with TRBD1. Germline values: CDR1 SGDLS, CDR2 YYNGEE. V lost 3 bases and J lost 0; bases outside the gene matches: 3. CDR3 length equals 15 residues. CDR3 residues: CASSAGTVAKNIQYF. The CDR3 DNA follows: TGTGCCAGCAGCGCCGGGACAGTAGCCAAAAACATTCAGTACTTC.

The chain links TRBV11-3 to TRBJ1-5; the D gene is possibly TRBD1 (6 bases). V dropped 2 bases and J dropped 5 bases, with 10 bases sitting between them. The CDR3 sequence is 14 residues long. In germline, CDR1 is SGHNT, CDR2 YENEEA. CDR3 loop: CASSLSGDDQPQHF. The CDR3 region has the DNA TGTGCCAGCAGCTTATCAGGGGATGATCAGCCCCAGCATTTT.

Only a few counts were recorded for this clone. The J gene is TRBJ1-5, the V gene TRBV19; tentatively, D is TRBD1 (6 bases). Looked up from germline, CDR1 is LNHDA and CDR2 is SQIVND (reference sequence). The CDR3 has 13 amino acids. Deletions cut 7 bases from V and 6 bases from J, with 13 bases between. CDR3 nucleotide sequence: TGTGCCAGTAATAGGGACATTGGTCAGCCCCAGCATTTT. The encoded protein is CASNRDIGQPQHF.

The V call is TRBV11-2, the J call TRBJ2-1, with TRBD1 matching over 11 bases. Germline V gene data show CDR1 as SGHAT and CDR2 as FQNNGV. V shed 5 bases, J shed 3 bases, and the junction held 9 bases outside the gene matches. The CDR3 covers 17 residues. CDR3 sequence: CASSTSPGQGVYNEQFF. As DNA, the CDR3 is TGTGCCAGCAGCACTTCCCCGGGACAGGGGGTCTACAATGAGCAGTTCTTC.

The genes are TRBV5-1 and TRBJ1-2; D might be TRBD1 (6 bases). With 0 bases removed from V and 8 bases from J, the gap between germline ends came to 17 bases. This CDR3 region has 15 residues. Looked up from germline, CDR1 is SGHRS and CDR2 is YFSETQ. For the CDR3, the DNA is TGCGCCAGCAGCTTGGGACGAAACAGGGAGATAGGCTACACCTTC. This sequence encodes CASSLGRNREIGYTF.

This clone was observed once. V and J are TRBV27 and TRBJ1-2, with D perhaps matching TRBD1 (6 bases). This CDR3 has 13 amino acids. Per the germline V gene, CDR1 is MNHEY and CDR2 is SMNVEV (reference sequence). Trimming removed 6 bases from V and 4 bases from J, with 12 bases in between. For the CDR3, the DNA is TGTGCCAGCAGAGGTCGGGACATCTATGGCTACACCTTC. Its translation is CASRGRDIYGYTF.

The chain joins TRBV9 to TRBJ2-1; the D is unclear. CDR1 is SGDLS and CDR2 is YYNGEE in the germline V gene. V shed 0 bases and J shed 5 bases, with 9 bases lying between them. The CDR3 totals 14 residues. The CDR3 loop is CASSVAGGNNEQFF. CDR3 bases: TGTGCCAGCAGCGTAGCGGGTGGCAACAATGAGCAGTTCTTC.

The J gene is TRBJ2-3, the V gene TRBV6-4, with 12 bases that match TRBD1. This CDR3 is 19 amino acids long. Unmatched junction bases numbered 9, after V lost 2 bases and J lost 0 bases. CDR1 and CDR2 from the germline V gene are MRHNA and SNTAGT. Here the CDR3 reads CASSDPTGTGGHSTDTQYF. The DNA of the CDR3 is TGTGCCAGCAGTGACCCGACCGGGACAGGGGGCCATAGCACAGATACGCAGTATTTT.

This chain uses TRBV3-1 (or the pseudogene TRBV3-2) with TRBJ2-7; 9 bases match TRBD2. The germline CDR1 and CDR2 sequences are LGHDT and YNNKEL (reference sequence). Germline trimming cut 4 bases from V and 0 bases from J; bases unmatched to any gene: 13. The CDR3 runs 18 residues. The CDR3 protein is CASSPDSLAGTRSYEQYF. CDR3 coding DNA: TGTGCCAGCAGCCCTGATTCTCTAGCGGGGACGCGCTCCTACGAGCAGTACTTC.

The gene calls are TRBV27 and TRBJ1-2; 7 positions agree with TRBD1. Germline V gene lookup returns CDR1 MNHEY and CDR2 SMNVEV (reference sequence). The CDR3 is 13 residues long. V trimming: 4 bases; J trimming: 3 bases; junction bases outside the gene matches: 2. The CDR3 nucleotides are TGTGCCAGCAGTTCAACAGGGGACTATGGCTACACCTTC. It specifies CASSSTGDYGYTF.

The V and J genes are TRBV1 and TRBJ2-3; TRBD2 is the table's D call, not checked against the DNA. TRBV1 has pseudogene status. CDR3 length: 15 residues. The CDR3 sequence is CTSRGLAGYKDTQYF. In DNA, the CDR3 is TGCACCAGCAGAGGACTAGCGGGATACAAGGATACGCAGTATTTT.